This TCR beta chain was profiled in a study of blood T cells in healthy people across ages. Study overall: The template switching approach captured approximately one barcoded beta molecule for every two T cells. Study-level findings and limits: As naive T cell percentage varied, TCR beta diversity correlated strongly with it.

This clonotype appeared a few times. As yet, its antigen is unknown. The use of a sample-barcoded 5' primer and a J-beta primer mix characterized a second PCR of roughly 6 to 11 cycles. The study obtained at least 2.5 million CDR3-containing paired-end reads from every sample. TCRdb re-analysed the 5' RACE reads in MiXCR, keeping a single row per CDR3 protein. The sample lists approximately 850,000 distinct CDR3 sequences; 58% were seen once. Every sample had a minimum of 6 million PBMCs isolated. This sequence originates from a man between 25 and 39 years old in good health. The material sequenced was blood.

CDR3 in amino acids: CSAHSGGSYEQYF. The CDR3 DNA reads as TGCAGTGCTCACTCAGGGGGTTCCTACGAGCAGTACTTC. V gene TRBV20-1 combines with J gene TRBJ2-5; TRBD1 agrees at 7 bases. The J call may be incorrect, as the DNA end agrees better with TRBJ2-7. Germline V gene lookup returns CDR1 DFQATT and CDR2 SNEGSKA (reference sequence). This CDR3 has 13 residues.